A single sample gave rise to the 31 T cell receptor beta chains below, sequenced in a study of shared clonotypes between healthy human individuals. CD8 cells regarded as naive lacked CD45RO, were positively chosen for CCR7, and omitted terminally differentiated effector memory CD45RA+ cells. Assay used: immunoSEQ multiplex PCR; TCRdb lists only in-frame clones, some missing. The sample yields hundreds of thousands of clones, approximately 96% seen once. Sequencing used naive CD8+ T cells sorted from blood. The origin of the receptors is a woman aged 25 to 39 in good health.

This chain joins TRBV27 and TRBJ2-1, with 15 bases fitting TRBD2. This CDR3 spans 16 amino acids. V lost 4 bases and J lost 4; bases outside the gene matches: 2. Germline values: CDR1 MNHEY, CDR2 SMNVEV (reference sequence). For the CDR3, the DNA is TGTGCCAGCAGTTCCGGGACTAGCGGGAGGTACAATGAGCAGTTCTTC. It yields the protein CASSSGTSGRYNEQFF.

The V call is TRBV18, the J call TRBJ2-2; D unresolved. Germline V gene data show CDR1 as KGHSH and CDR2 as LQKENI. The V end lost 4 bases, the J end lost 2 bases, and 2 bases lay between the germline ends. This CDR3 is built from 12 residues. CDR3: CASSLNTGELFF. CDR3 DNA sequence: TGTGCCAGCTCACTTAACACCGGGGAGCTGTTTTTT.

J is TRBJ2-3 and V is TRBV4-1; TRBD2 is a possible D gene (6 bases). The V gene's germline CDR1 is MGHRA and CDR2 YSYEKL. V lost 4 bases to trimming and J lost 1 base, with 9 bases between them. The CDR3 loop spans 14 amino acids. The CDR3 sequence is CASSPQRGTDTQYF. Written as DNA, the CDR3 is TGCGCCAGCAGCCCTCAGCGGGGCACAGATACGCAGTATTTT.

Written as DNA, the CDR3 is TGCGCCAGCAGCCCCGGATCGAGGACAGGGACCTACGAGCAGTACTTC. This encodes CASSPGSRTGTYEQYF. The V and J genes are TRBV5-1 and TRBJ2-7, with 8 bases lining up with TRBD1. Germline CDR1 and CDR2: SGHRS and YFSETQ. The CDR3 is 16 residues long. V shed 4 bases and J 2 bases; nucleotides not matched to a gene: 11.

CDR3 bases: TGTGCCAGCAGCCAAACTAGTTTTATTGCCGGGGAGCTGTTTTTT. It translates to CASSQTSFIAGELFF. V and J are TRBV14 and TRBJ2-2; D is perhaps TRBD2 (5 bases). Per the germline V gene, CDR1 is SGHDN and CDR2 is FVKESK. The length of the CDR3 is 15 residues. The V end lost 2 bases, the J end lost 6 bases, and 13 bases lay between the germline ends. Combining the CDR3 with reference TRBV14 and TRBJ2-2 gives the whole variable domain EAGVTQFPSHSVIEKGQTVTLRCDPISGHDNLYWYRRVMGKEIKFLLHFVKESKQDESGMPNNRFLAERTGGTYSTLKVQPAELEDSGVYFCASSQTSFIAGELFFGEGSRLTVL.

The chain joins TRBV5-6 to TRBJ2-3; D might be TRBD2 (6 bases). Per germline, CDR1 SGHDT and CDR2 YYEEEE. The CDR3 sequence is 15 residues long. The V gene lost 1 base and the J gene lost 2 bases, with 11 bases spanning the gap. The CDR3, as DNA: TGTGCCAGCAGCTTGCGGGGGACTTCCACAGATACGCAGTATTTT. It translates to CASSLRGTSTDTQYF. The full variable domain, rest sourced from reference TRBV5-6 and TRBJ2-3, is DAGVTQSPTHLIKTRGQQVTLRCSPKSGHDTVSWYQQALGQGPQFIFQYYEEEERQRGNFPDRFSGHQFPNYSSELNVNALLLGDSALYLCASSLRGTSTDTQYFGPGTRLTVL.

The V call is TRBV19, the J call TRBJ2-1; TRBD2 aligns across 7 bases. The length of the CDR3 is 13 residues. Germline V gives CDR1 LNHDA, CDR2 SQIVND (reference sequence). The J segment lost 10 bases and the V segment lost 1 base, leaving 4 bases of the junction unmatched. Here the CDR3 reads CASSIVPTSEQFF. As DNA, the CDR3 is TGTGCCAGTAGTATAGTACCGACTAGCGAGCAGTTCTTC.

V is TRBV20-1 and J is TRBJ2-6; D not certain. V lost 0 bases and J 12 bases, leaving 6 bases between the germline ends. The germline V gene has CDR1 DFQATT and CDR2 SNEGSKA (reference sequence). The CDR3 is made up of 11 amino acids. The CDR3 sequence is CSARDHGVLTF. DNA of the CDR3: TGCAGTGCTAGAGATCACGGCGTCCTGACTTTC.

This chain joins TRBV29-1 and TRBJ1-2; weak D call: TRBD1 (6 bases). The CDR3 is made up of 14 amino acids. In germline, CDR1 is SQVTM, CDR2 ANQGSEA. V was pared by 6 bases and J by 4 bases, with 18 bases between. For the CDR3, the DNA is TGCAGCGTACACTCCAGGACAGCACTCTATGGCTACACCTTC. Its translation: CSVHSRTALYGYTF.

The J gene is TRBJ2-7, the V gene TRBV5-6, with 9 nucleotides matching TRBD2. The CDR3 has 15 residues. Germline CDR1 reads SGHDT; CDR2 reads YYEEEE. V lost 0 bases to trimming and J lost 7 bases; unmatched junction nucleotides: 8. The CDR3, as DNA: TGTGCCAGCAGCTTGGGTCTAGCGGGAAAAAAGGAGCAGTACTTC. Protein product: CASSLGLAGKKEQYF.

This sequence joins TRBV5-8 and TRBJ1-2; D remains ambiguous. The CDR3 consists of 14 residues. The V and J ends lost 3 bases and 3 bases respectively, with 12 bases between them. CDR1 is SGHTS, CDR2 YDEGEE, per germline. CDR3 DNA sequence: TGTGCCAGCAGCTCTATAGACAAGGACTATGGCTACACCTTC. Residues: CASSSIDKDYGYTF.

This rearrangement joins TRBV5-1 to TRBJ2-3; 12 nucleotides align to TRBD2. The CDR3 totals 16 residues. The V segment lost 4 bases and the J segment 5 bases; nucleotides outside the gene matches: 8. In germline, CDR1 is SGHRS, CDR2 YFSETQ. In nucleotides, the CDR3 is TGCGCCAGCAGCGAGCTAGCGGGAGGGCCGGTAGATACGCAGTATTTT. Its protein product is CASSELAGGPVDTQYF.

The gene calls are TRBV6-1 and TRBJ2-3; 10 bases are shared with TRBD2. V shed 4 bases and J 6 bases; nucleotides not matched to a gene: 7. Germline CDR1 is MNHNS and CDR2 is SASEGT. This CDR3 contains 15 residues. Written as DNA, the CDR3 is TGTGCCAGCAGTGGAGGGGGGACTAGCGTGGATACGCAGTATTTT. Translating gives CASSGGGTSVDTQYF.

The chain joins TRBV19 to TRBJ1-2; the D is unclear. Looked up from germline, CDR1 is LNHDA and CDR2 is SQIVND (reference sequence). CDR3 length: 14 amino acids. V lost 4 bases and J lost 0, with 9 bases in between. The CDR3 reads CASSRASANYGYTF. The CDR3 nucleotides are TGTGCCAGTAGTAGGGCATCTGCTAACTATGGCTACACCTTC. Combining the CDR3 with reference TRBV19 and TRBJ1-2 gives the whole variable domain DGGITQSPKYLFRKEGQNVTLSCEQNLNHDAMYWYRQDPGQGLRLIYYSQIVNDFQKGDIAEGYSVSREKKESFPLTVTSAQKNPTAFYLCASSRASANYGYTFGSGTRLTVV.

V and J are TRBV10-1 and TRBJ2-7; 7 positions agree with TRBD1. Germline loops: CDR1 WNHNN, CDR2 SYGVQD (reference sequence). The CDR3 has 13 amino acids. V lost 2 bases to trimming and J lost 4 bases; unmatched junction nucleotides: 2. CDR3 residues: CASSEGRGYEQYF. Here the CDR3 DNA reads TGCGCCAGCAGTGAGGGCAGGGGGTACGAGCAGTACTTC.

The chain is built from TRBV5-4 and TRBJ2-3; D possibly corresponds to TRBD2 (5 bases). The germline V gene has CDR1 SGHNT and CDR2 YYREEE (reference sequence). The CDR3 spans 14 residues. Trimming took 3 bases from V and 2 from J, leaving 10 bases between them. CDR3 sequence: CASSWGESTDTQYF. As DNA, the CDR3 is TGTGCCAGCAGCTGGGGAGAATCCACAGATACGCAGTATTTT. Together with reference TRBV5-4 and TRBJ2-3, the CDR3 gives the full variable domain: ETGVTQSPTHLIKTRGQQVTLRCSSQSGHNTVSWYQQALGQGPQFIFQYYREEENGRGNFPPRFSGLQFPNYSSELNVNALELDDSALYLCASSWGESTDTQYFGPGTRLTVL.

This chain links TRBV11-2 with TRBJ2-2; TRBD2 matches at 10 bases. With V trimmed by 5 bases and J by 3 bases, 6 bases remained unmatched. This CDR3 comprises 16 residues. Germline assignment: CDR1 SGHAT and CDR2 FQNNGV. The CDR3, as DNA: TGTGCCAGCAGCGATTGGACTAGCGGATACACCGGGGAGCTGTTTTTT. Translated: CASSDWTSGYTGELFF.

The CDR3 region has the DNA TGTGCCAGCAGCTCCGGGACTATGTATCCGGTTGAGCAGTTCTTC. This encodes CASSSGTMYPVEQFF. This chain links TRBV2 with TRBJ2-1; 7 bases match TRBD2. With V trimmed by 6 bases and J by 9 bases, 14 bases remained unmatched. Germline V gene sequence: CDR1 SNHLY, CDR2 FYNNEI. The CDR3 sequence is 15 residues long.

J is TRBJ2-3 and V is TRBV6-5; 10 nucleotides align to TRBD2. CDR1 and CDR2 from the germline V gene are MNHEY and SVGAGI. The trim removed 3 bases at V and 1 base at J, leaving 1 base unmatched. This CDR3 has 15 amino acids. CDR3 nucleotides: TGTGCCAGCAGTTATGGACTAGCGGGCACAGATACGCAGTATTTT. Protein: CASSYGLAGTDTQYF.

This chain uses TRBV7-6 with TRBJ1-6, with D possibly matching TRBD1 (5 bases). The germline V and J ends were trimmed by 1 base and 9 bases, with 7 bases remaining between them. The CDR3 has 13 amino acids. Germline CDR1 is SGHVS and CDR2 is FNYEAQ. CDR3 nucleotide sequence: TGTGCCAGCAGCTTAGACAGGAGTTCACCCCTCCACTTT. Translation: CASSLDRSSPLHF.

The chain uses TRBV11-2 and TRBJ2-7; D uncertain. Germline lookup yields CDR1 SGHAT and CDR2 FQNNGV. V was shortened by 5 bases and J by 6 bases, with 11 bases between the two germline ends. This CDR3 is built from 12 residues. The chain's CDR3 is CASSPQPAEQYF. The CDR3 bases are TGTGCCAGCAGCCCCCAACCGGCCGAGCAGTACTTC.

The chain joins TRBV28 to TRBJ1-4; D remains ambiguous. The CDR3 runs to 14 residues. The ends were cut back, 2 bases at V and 4 bases at J, with 8 bases in the middle. Germline V gene data show CDR1 as MDHEN and CDR2 as SYDVKM. The CDR3 bases are TGTGCCAGCAGTTTAAGCCAGCTTAATGAAAAACTGTTTTTT. This codes for CASSLSQLNEKLFF.

This chain connects TRBV19 to TRBJ2-1; D may be TRBD1 (5 bases). CDR1 LNHDA and CDR2 SQIVND come from the germline V gene (reference sequence). The CDR3 sequence is 14 residues long. The ends were cut back, 2 bases at V and 5 bases at J, with 10 bases in the middle. The CDR3 is CASSINGHHNEQFF. The CDR3 nucleotides read TGTGCCAGTAGTATAAACGGACATCACAATGAGCAGTTCTTC.

The chain joins TRBV6-5 to TRBJ1-1; D call uncertain. V shed 2 bases and J shed 6 bases, with 16 bases lying between them. This CDR3 has 15 residues. Germline CDR1 is MNHEY and CDR2 is SVGAGI. The CDR3 region is CASSYADSLYPEAFF. In nucleotides, the CDR3 is TGTGCCAGCAGTTACGCCGACTCGCTGTACCCTGAAGCTTTCTTT.

The J gene is TRBJ1-4, the V gene TRBV29-1; possibly TRBD1 for D (6 bases). Trimming shortened V by 8 bases and J by 7 bases, and 20 bases separated the two germline ends. Germline assignment: CDR1 SQVTM and CDR2 ANQGSEA. The CDR3 has 14 residues. DNA for the CDR3: TGCAGCACGCAGTATGACGGGACATCTGAAAAACTGTTTTTT. Translation gives CSTQYDGTSEKLFF.

This chain joins TRBV29-1 and TRBJ2-7, with 8 nucleotides matching TRBD2. The CDR3 contains 13 residues. The ends lost 6 bases at V and 1 base at J; junction bases unmatched: 5. Germline CDR1 is SQVTM and CDR2 is ANQGSEA. The CDR3 region is CSVSGGESYEQYF. CDR3 coding DNA: TGCAGCGTCAGCGGGGGCGAATCCTACGAGCAGTACTTC.

On this clone: A junction boundary mismatches the germline segment, possibly from a read error. This chain joins TRBV11-2 and TRBJ2-1; D is perhaps TRBD2 (5 bases). Looked up from germline, CDR1 is SGHAT and CDR2 is FQNNGV. CDR3 length: 14 amino acids. CDR3 amino acids: CASTLLGSYNEQFF. For the CDR3, the DNA is TGTGCCAGCACCTTACTAGGATCCTACAATGAGCAGTTCTTC.

The chain couples TRBV19 to TRBJ2-1, with D possibly being TRBD1 or TRBD2 (5 bases each). Germline V gene data show CDR1 as LNHDA and CDR2 as SQIVND (reference sequence). This CDR3 contains 14 residues. V was cut by 4 bases and J by 7 bases, with 14 bases left in between. The DNA of the CDR3 is TGTGCCAGTAGTAAGAGTCCAGGGAGAAATGAGCAGTTCTTC. Amino acids: CASSKSPGRNEQFF.

CDR3 coding DNA: TGTGCCAGTGGGGGGGGCCACCAATGGCTGAATCAGCCCCAGCATTTT. The encoded protein is CASGGGHQWLNQPQHF. This sequence joins TRBV19 and TRBJ1-5; perhaps TRBD1 as D (6 bases). Between the trimmed V and J ends, which lost 8 bases and 4 bases, there was a span of 21 bases. The CDR3 runs to 16 residues. Germline CDR1 and CDR2: LNHDA and SQIVND (reference sequence).

In nucleotides, the CDR3 is TGTGCCAGCAGCTATTACAGGGACTCCTACGAGCAGTACTTC. This translates into CASSYYRDSYEQYF. The chain is built from TRBV5-4 and TRBJ2-7, with D tentatively TRBD1 (6 bases). Between the trimmed V and J ends, which lost 3 bases and 0 bases, there was a span of 10 bases. The germline V gene has CDR1 SGHNT and CDR2 YYREEE (reference sequence). The CDR3 has 14 residues.

The chain couples TRBV28 to TRBJ1-1; 8 bases are a match to TRBD1. Germline V lookup: CDR1 MDHEN, CDR2 SYDVKM. The V and J ends lost 7 bases and 6 bases, in that order; junction bases with no gene match: 10. The CDR3 has 14 residues. The CDR3 reads CASTPTGEGPEAFF. The CDR3 DNA sequence: TGTGCCAGCACCCCGACAGGGGAAGGCCCTGAAGCTTTCTTT.